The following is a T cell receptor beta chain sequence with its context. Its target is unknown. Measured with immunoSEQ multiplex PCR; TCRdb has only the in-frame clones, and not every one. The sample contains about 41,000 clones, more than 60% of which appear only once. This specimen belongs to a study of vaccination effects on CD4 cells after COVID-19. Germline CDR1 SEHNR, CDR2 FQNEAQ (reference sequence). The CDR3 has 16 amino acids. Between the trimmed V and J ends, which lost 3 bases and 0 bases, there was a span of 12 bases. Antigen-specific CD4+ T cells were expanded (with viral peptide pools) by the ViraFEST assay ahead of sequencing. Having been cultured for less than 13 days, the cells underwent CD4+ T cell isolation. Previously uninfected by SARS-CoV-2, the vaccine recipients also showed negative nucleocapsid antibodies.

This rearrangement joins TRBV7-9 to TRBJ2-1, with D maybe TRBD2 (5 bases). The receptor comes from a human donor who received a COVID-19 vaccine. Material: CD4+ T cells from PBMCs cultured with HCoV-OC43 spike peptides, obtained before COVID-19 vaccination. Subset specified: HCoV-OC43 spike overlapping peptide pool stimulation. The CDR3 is CASSFERASSYNEQFF. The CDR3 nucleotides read TGTGCCAGCAGCTTTGAGAGGGCTAGCTCCTACAATGAGCAGTTCTTC. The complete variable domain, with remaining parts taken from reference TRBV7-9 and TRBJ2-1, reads DTGVSQNPRHKITKRGQNVTFRCDPISEHNRLYWYRQTLGQGPEFLTYFQNEAQLEKSRLLSDRFSAERPKGSFSTLEIQRTEQGDSAMYLCASSFERASSYNEQFFGPGTRLTVL.